The present entry profiles one T cell receptor (beta chain) with its context. The sample originates from a study of shared clonotypes between healthy human individuals. Study at large: The donor group consisted of a couple of women and a few men, aged 18 to 49.

This CDR3 contains 13 residues. Trimming pared 7 bases from V and 2 bases from J, leaving 9 bases between. Looked up from germline, CDR1 is MDHEN and CDR2 is SYDVKM. The assay used deep level. Method: immunoSEQ multiplex PCR; TCRdb's copy keeps in-frame clones and lacks some. The sample includes about 2.4 million clones, 93% seen only once; the top ten take around 0.37%. All donors were healthy HIV-negative adults lacking recent acute infections or vaccinations. Subsets obtained from CD4+ cells comprised CD45RA+ naive and CD45RA-negative memory cells. The chain combines TRBV28 with TRBJ2-1; D assignment may be TRBD1 or TRBD2 (6 bases each). This receptor was taken from a man aged 18 to 29 in good health. Some clones in this sample may be carry-over from other donors' samples. Material for sequencing was naive CD4+ T cells from PBMCs. Subset given: CD45RA+ positively selected. Here the CDR3 DNA reads TGTGCCAGCAAGGAGGGGGCCTACAATGAGCAGTTCTTC. The encoded protein is CASKEGAYNEQFF.